This TCR beta chain was sequenced for a study of T cells after yellow fever vaccination. About the research overall: Some fractions had low cell numbers, and these were prepared with SMART-Seq v4 Ultra Low Input.

As for this clonotype: What it binds is unknown.

UMIs were added to TCR cDNA along with a universal primer site when it was made by 5'RACE template switching. One entry per CDR3 protein, called by TCRdb with MiXCR from the 5' RACE reads. The profile shows some 670,000 distinct CDR3 sequences, 9% to 15% of them singletons. Study-wide results and caveats: The booster saw the reappearance of most primary-vaccination clones (nearly 98% CD4, around 88% CD8). Overlap between CD4 and CD8 compartments was detected for a small share of clonotypes.

CDR3 size: 16 residues. This chain joins TRBV21-1 and TRBJ2-1; the D call TRBD1 from the table was never checked on the DNA. TRBV21-1 represents a pseudogene. The clonotype comes from a man aged 25-40 years who received the YFV17D yellow fever vaccine. Sequencing was performed on PBMCs, taken on the day of the yellow fever booster vaccination. This CDR3 reads CASSSKDVRDRNEQFF. CDR3 coding DNA: TGTGCCAGCAGCTCTAAAGACGTCAGGGACAGGAATGAGCAGTTCTTC.